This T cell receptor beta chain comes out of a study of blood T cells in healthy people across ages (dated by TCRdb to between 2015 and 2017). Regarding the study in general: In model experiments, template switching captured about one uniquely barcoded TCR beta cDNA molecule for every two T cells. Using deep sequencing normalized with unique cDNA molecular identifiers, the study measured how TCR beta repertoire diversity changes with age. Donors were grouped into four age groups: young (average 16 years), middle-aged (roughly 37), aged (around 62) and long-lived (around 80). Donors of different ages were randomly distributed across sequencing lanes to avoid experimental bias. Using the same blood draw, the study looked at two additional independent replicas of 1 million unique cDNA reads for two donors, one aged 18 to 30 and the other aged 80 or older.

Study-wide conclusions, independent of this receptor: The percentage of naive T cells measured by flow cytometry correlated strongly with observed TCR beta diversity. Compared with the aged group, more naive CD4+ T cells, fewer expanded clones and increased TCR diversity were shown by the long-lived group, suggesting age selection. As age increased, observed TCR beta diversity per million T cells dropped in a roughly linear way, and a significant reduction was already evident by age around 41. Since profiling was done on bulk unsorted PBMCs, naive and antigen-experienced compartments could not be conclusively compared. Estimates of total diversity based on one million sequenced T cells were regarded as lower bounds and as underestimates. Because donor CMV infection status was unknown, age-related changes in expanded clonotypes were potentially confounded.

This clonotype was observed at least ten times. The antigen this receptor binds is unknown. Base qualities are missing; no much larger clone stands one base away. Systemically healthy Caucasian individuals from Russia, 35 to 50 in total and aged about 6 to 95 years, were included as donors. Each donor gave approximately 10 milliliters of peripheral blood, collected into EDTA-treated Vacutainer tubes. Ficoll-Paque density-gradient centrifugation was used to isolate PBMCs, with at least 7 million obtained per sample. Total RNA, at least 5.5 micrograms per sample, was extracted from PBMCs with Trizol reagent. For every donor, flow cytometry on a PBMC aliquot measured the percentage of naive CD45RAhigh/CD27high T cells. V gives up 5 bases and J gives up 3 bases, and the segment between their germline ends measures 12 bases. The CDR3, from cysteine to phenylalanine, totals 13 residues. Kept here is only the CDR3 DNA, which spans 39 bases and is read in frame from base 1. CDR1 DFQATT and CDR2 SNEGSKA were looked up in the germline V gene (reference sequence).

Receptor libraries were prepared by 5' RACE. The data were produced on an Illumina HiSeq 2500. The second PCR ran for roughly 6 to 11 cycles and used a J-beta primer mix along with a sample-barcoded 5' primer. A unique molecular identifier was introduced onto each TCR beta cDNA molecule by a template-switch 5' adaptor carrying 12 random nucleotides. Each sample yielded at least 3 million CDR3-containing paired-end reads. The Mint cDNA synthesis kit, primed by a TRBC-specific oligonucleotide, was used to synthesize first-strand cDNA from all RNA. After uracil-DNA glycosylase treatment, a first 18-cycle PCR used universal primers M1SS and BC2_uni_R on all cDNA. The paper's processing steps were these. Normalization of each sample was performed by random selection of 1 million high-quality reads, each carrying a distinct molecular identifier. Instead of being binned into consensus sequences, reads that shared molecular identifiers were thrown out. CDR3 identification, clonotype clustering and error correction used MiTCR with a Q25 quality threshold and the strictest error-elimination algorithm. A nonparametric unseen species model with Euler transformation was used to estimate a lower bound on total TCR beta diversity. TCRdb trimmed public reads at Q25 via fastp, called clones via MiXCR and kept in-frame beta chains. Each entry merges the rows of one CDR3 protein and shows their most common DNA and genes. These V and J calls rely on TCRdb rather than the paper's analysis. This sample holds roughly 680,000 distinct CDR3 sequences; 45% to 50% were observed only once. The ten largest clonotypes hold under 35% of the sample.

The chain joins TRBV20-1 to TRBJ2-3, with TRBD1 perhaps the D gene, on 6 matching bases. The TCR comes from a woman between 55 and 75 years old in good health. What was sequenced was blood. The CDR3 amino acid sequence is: CSAPSQGTDTQYF. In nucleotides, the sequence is TGCAGTGCTCCGTCGCAGGGGACAGATACGCAGTATTTT.